This T cell receptor beta chain was observed in a study of blood T cell repertoires in COVID-19 (TCRdb year 2020). Notes on the research overall: The collaborator samples originated in the United States, Italy and Spain and spanned the acute and convalescent phases of COVID-19. Samples came from the ongoing ImmuneRACE study (first 160 participants) plus 1,254 subjects from 6 global collaborators. A freely available public database, intended as a resource for researchers studying the immune response to SARS-CoV-2, is where the repertoires were released. Where available, HLA class I and class II types were taken from metadata supplied by the sample provider and were not determined by assay-based typing. The sample metadata nearly always contained a de-identified subject ID, COVID-19 status, age in years and sex. The material from the prospective study consisted of cDNA or gDNA derived from T cells, B-cell-depleted T cells, or PBMCs. Subjects who had been exposed to COVID-19, were actively infected with it, or had recovered from it provided the deeply sampled blood TCRbeta repertoires that made up the dataset.

TCRbeta CDR3 regions were amplified from genomic DNA using the immunoSEQ Assay, a bias-controlled multiplex PCR. Per the source publication's procedure: Within the assay, amplification of reference gene primers was used to estimate how many nucleated cells each sample contained. To quantify the absolute abundance of each unique TCRbeta CDR3 rearrangement, sequence reads were collapsed and filtered. For each sample, productive Simpson clonality was calculated as the square root of Simpson's diversity index over productive rearrangements. TCRdb holds this immuneACCESS table with in-frame rearrangements only. Some clones are missing; in checked studies, unresolved V genes explain under half, and the rest has no known cause. The V and J calls and clone size come from that table; D and trimming were worked out from the DNA. The sample table records some 160,000 clones; roughly 90% of these occur just once. The ten largest clones capture roughly 3.1% of the sample.

Whole blood was collected in K2EDTA tubes by collaborating institutions according to the institutions' own protocols. For TCRbeta analysis, collaborators shipped samples in one of three forms: frozen whole blood, isolated PBMCs, or DNA extracted from either of those sample types. CDR1 and CDR2, looked up from the germline V gene, are MNHEY and SVGAGI. The V end gives up 6 bases and the J end 5 bases, leaving 5 bases in the junction not matched to a gene. Spanning cysteine to phenylalanine, the CDR3 consists of 13 amino acids. The retained sequence is limited to the CDR3, 39 bases, with the frame set at the first base. As regards this clone: The specificity of this receptor is unknown. No much larger clone is present one base from it, and per-base qualities are unavailable.

What the study reported, not specific to this receptor: The quantity of clinical and demographic metadata differed by source and by participant and was supplied without curation.

This clonotype was obtained from a man in his sixties with acute or convalescent COVID-19. The chain is assembled from TRBV6-5 and TRBJ1-1, with 8 junctional bases fitting TRBD1. Sequencing was performed on peripheral blood. This receptor carries the CDR3 CASRWTGKTEAFF. The DNA sequence is given as TGTGCCAGCAGATGGACAGGGAAGACTGAAGCTTTCTTT.